This T cell receptor (beta chain) was observed in a study of OX40 agonist ivuxolimab in advanced cancers. The data were produced by immunoSEQ multiplex PCR, yet TCRdb's version contains in-frame clones alone and is incomplete. Among 50,000 to 65,000 clones listed, 75% to 85% were seen once. This clone was counted a single time. Losses at the gene ends were 11 bases for V and 7 bases for J; bases not matched to a gene: 9. The germline gives CDR1 SNHLY, CDR2 FYNNEI. The CDR3 has 13 residues. This clonotype was sampled from an adult with an advanced solid tumor such as melanoma, head and neck, liver or kidney cancer. The chain is built from TRBV2 and TRBJ2-4; TRBD1 aligns across 9 bases. The sequenced sample was CD4+ or CD8+ T cells sorted from blood, obtained in a trial of the OX40 agonist ivuxolimab. CDR3 sequence: CAGSGGTGNIQYF. CDR3 in DNA: TGTGCCGGCTCGGGTGGGACAGGGAACATTCAGTACTTC.